This is a list of T cell receptor beta chains from one sample in a study of T cells after yellow fever vaccination. TCRdb itself ran the 5' RACE reads through MiXCR, one entry per CDR3 protein. In the table there are just under 600,000 distinct CDR3 sequences, about 14% of which are singletons. Sequencing used PBMCs, obtained on the day of the yellow fever booster vaccination. The origin of the receptors is a man between 25 and 39 years old who received the YFV17D yellow fever vaccine. CDR3s leave out the opening cysteine and the closing phenylalanine or tryptophan.

v_gene	j_gene	CDR3aa
TRBV19	TRBJ2-7	ASSIGSWYEQY
TRBV5-1	TRBJ2-5	ASSFAQKETQY
TRBV5-6	TRBJ2-7	ASSTTGTSLLEQY
TRBV11-2	TRBJ2-2	ASSPSGRAPGELF
TRBV12-3/TRBV12-4	TRBJ2-1	ASSLATSYNEQF
TRBV20-1	TRBJ2-1	SAREEGSRSEQF
TRBV20-1	TRBJ1-1	SARQNTEAF
TRBV9	TRBJ2-3	ASSVGQATTDTQY
TRBV27	TRBJ2-5	ASSLSWGDLETQY
TRBV10-3	TRBJ2-1	ATYSGNYNEQF
TRBV12-3/TRBV12-4	TRBJ1-2	ASSYRWDYGYT
TRBV20-1	TRBJ1-6	SARSQSGTGLSPLH
TRBV12-3/TRBV12-4	TRBJ2-5	ASSFVLAGVETQY
TRBV5-5	TRBJ2-1	ASSLTSGTSSYNEQF
TRBV5-6	TRBJ1-1	ASSLDVRTMGGTEAF
TRBV18	TRBJ2-1	ASSRTGGYNEQF
TRBV12-3/TRBV12-4	TRBJ2-7	ASRNPGGSHEQY
TRBV27	TRBJ2-7	ASSNRDGNWPTYEQY
TRBV20-1	TRBJ2-7	SASAGASSREQY
TRBV5-6	TRBJ2-5	ASSLTGGVGTQY
TRBV5-1	TRBJ2-7	ASSLASGDGTNAKQY
TRBV7-9	TRBJ2-7	ASSTSGGSEQY
TRBV7-3	TRBJ2-2	ASSLNSGRLVVNTGELF
TRBV20-1	TRBJ1-3	SAIPGSSGNTIY
TRBV7-6	TRBJ2-7	ASSLTQGHEQY
TRBV20-1	TRBJ2-7	SVPDRAGPYEQY
TRBV13	TRBJ2-1	ASSYRTSGSSYNEQF
TRBV30	TRBJ1-5	AWSRGLGPQH
TRBV4-1	TRBJ2-2	ASSQPPDEAGELF
TRBV3-1	TRBJ2-1	ASSQVARGWDNEQF
TRBV6-1	TRBJ1-1	ASKADRASEAF
TRBV5-4	TRBJ2-5	ASSLEGGQGAFETQY
TRBV7-2	TRBJ1-5	ASSLMYQPQH
TRBV20-1	TRBJ2-1	SATSGREQF
TRBV5-6	TRBJ2-5	ASSSARNGGQETQY